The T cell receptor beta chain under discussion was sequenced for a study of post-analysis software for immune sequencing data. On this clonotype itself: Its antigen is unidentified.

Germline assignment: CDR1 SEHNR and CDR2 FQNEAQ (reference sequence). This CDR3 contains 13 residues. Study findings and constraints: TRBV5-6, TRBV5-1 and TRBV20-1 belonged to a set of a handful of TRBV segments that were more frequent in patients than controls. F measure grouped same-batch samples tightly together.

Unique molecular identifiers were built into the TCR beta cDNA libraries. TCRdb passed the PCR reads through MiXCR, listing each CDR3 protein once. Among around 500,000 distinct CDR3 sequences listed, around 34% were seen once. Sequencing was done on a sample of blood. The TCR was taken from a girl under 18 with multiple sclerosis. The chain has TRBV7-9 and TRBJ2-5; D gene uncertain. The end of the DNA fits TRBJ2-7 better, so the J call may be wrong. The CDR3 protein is CASSQTAAYEQYF. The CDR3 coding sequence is TGTGCCAGCAGCCAGACCGCAGCCTACGAGCAGTACTTC.